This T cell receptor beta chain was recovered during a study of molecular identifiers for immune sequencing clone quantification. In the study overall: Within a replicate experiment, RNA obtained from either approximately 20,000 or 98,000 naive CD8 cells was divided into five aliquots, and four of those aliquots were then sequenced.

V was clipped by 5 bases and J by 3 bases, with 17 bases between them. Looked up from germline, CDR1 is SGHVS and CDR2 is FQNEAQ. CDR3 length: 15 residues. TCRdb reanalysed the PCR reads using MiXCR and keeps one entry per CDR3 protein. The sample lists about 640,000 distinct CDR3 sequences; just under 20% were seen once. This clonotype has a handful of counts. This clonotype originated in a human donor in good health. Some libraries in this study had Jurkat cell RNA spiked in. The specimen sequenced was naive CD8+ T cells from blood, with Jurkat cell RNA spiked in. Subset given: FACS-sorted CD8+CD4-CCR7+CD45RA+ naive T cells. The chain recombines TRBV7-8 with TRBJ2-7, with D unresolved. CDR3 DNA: TGTGCCAGCAGCCCCCGGACGAATCGACTCTACGAGCAGTACTTC. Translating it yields CASSPRTNRLYEQYF.